This TCR beta chain came from a study of monozygotic twins with inflammatory bowel disease. CDR1 and CDR2 (germline): SGHRS, YFSETQ. This CDR3 spans 14 amino acids. The study, taken as a whole, reports: Clonotype overlap with others was lower in IBD patients than in healthy twins, a difference that was greatest with disease activity.

Total RNA, at 3,000 to 4,000 ng, went into every TCR library. Across eight separate reactions for each sample, cDNA was made. Researchers used template switching to add UMIs featuring a 6-nucleotide sample barcode. With the 5' RACE reads reprocessed, TCRdb shows one record per CDR3 protein and no DNA. The table for this sample gives 330,000 or so distinct CDR3 sequences. Regarding this clonotype: The antigen is not known.

Sequenced sample: blood. This chain connects TRBV5-1 to TRBJ2-1; checking the TCRdb D call of TRBD2 is not possible without DNA. This TCR came from a human donor with ulcerative colitis or Crohn's disease, or a healthy co-twin of an affected twin (not recorded which). The CDR3 protein is CASSLYTSGSFPFF.